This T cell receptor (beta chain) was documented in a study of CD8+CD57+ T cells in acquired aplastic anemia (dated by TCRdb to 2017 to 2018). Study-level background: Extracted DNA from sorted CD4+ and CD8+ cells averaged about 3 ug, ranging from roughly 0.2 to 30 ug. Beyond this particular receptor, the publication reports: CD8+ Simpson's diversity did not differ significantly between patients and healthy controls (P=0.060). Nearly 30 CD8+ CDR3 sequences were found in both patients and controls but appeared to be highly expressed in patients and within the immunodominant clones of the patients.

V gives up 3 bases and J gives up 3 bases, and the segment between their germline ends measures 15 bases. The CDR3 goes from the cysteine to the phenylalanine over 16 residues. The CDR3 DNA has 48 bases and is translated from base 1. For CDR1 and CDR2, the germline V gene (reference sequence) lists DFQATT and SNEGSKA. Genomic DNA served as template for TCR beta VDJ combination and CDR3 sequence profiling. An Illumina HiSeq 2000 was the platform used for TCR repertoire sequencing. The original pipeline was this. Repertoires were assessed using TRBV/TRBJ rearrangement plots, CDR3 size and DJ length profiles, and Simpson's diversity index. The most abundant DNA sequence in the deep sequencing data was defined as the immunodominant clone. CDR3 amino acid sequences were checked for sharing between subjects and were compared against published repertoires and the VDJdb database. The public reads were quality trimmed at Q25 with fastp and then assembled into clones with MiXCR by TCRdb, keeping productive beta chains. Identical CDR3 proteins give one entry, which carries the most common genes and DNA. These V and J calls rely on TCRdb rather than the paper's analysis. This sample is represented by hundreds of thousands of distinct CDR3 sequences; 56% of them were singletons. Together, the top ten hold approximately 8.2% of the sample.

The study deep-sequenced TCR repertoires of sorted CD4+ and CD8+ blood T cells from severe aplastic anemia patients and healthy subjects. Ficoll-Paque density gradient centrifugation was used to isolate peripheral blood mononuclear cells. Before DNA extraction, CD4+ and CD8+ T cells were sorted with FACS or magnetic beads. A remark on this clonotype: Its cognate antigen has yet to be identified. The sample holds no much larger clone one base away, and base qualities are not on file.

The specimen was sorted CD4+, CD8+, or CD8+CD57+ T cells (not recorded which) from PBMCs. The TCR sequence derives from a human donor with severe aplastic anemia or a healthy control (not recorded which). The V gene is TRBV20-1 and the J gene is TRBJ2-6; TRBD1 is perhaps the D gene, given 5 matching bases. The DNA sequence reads TGCAGTGCTAGCGCTCGGTACAGGTTTGGGGCCAACGTCCTGACTTTC. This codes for CSASARYRFGANVLTF.